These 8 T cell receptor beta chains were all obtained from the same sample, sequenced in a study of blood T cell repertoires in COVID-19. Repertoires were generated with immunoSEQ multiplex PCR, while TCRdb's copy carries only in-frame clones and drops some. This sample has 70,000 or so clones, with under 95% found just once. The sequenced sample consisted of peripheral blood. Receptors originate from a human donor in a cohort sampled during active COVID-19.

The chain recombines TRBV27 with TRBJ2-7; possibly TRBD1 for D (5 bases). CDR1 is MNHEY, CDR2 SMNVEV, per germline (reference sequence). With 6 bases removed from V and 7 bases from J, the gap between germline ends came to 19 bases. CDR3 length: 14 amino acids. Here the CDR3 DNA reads TGTGCCAGCAGCTTCGACAAGGGGAAGAGGGAGCAGTACTTC. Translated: CASSFDKGKREQYF.

CDR3 sequence reads: CASSGSSSYEQYF. CDR3 nucleotides: TGCGCCAGCAGTGGCTCTTCCTCCTACGAGCAGTACTTC. The rearrangement joins TRBV5-1 to TRBJ2-7; no reliable D call. The V gene's germline CDR1 is SGHRS and CDR2 YFSETQ. CDR3 size: 13 residues. Trimming took 5 bases from V and 0 from J, leaving 9 bases between them.

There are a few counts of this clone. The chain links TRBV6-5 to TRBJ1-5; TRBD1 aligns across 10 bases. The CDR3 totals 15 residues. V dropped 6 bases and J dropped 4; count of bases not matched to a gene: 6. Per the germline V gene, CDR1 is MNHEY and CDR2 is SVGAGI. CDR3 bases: TGTGCCAGCAGGAGGGGACAGGGGCCAAATCAGCCCCAGCATTTT. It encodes CASRRGQGPNQPQHF.

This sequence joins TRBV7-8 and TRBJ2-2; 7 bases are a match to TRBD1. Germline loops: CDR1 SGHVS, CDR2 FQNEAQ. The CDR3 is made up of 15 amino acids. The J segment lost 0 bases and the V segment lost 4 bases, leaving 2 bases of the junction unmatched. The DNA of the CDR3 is TGTGCCAGCAGCTGGGGGACAGCGAACACCGGGGAGCTGTTTTTT. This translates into CASSWGTANTGELFF.

CDR3 amino acids: CASSVGSISGANVLTF. The CDR3 DNA reads as TGTGCCAGCAGCGTAGGTAGCATCTCTGGGGCCAACGTCCTGACTTTC. The chain has TRBV9 and TRBJ2-6; D is unclear. The CDR3 runs to 16 residues. CDR1 is SGDLS and CDR2 is YYNGEE in the germline V gene. V was clipped by 0 bases and J by 0 bases, with 7 bases between them.

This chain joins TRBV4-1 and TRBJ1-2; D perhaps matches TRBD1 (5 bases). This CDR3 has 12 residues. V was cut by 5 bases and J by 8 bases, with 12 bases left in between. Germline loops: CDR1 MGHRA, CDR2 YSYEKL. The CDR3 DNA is TGCGCCAGCAGCGGGGGAGGTCGGGGCTACACCTTC. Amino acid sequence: CASSGGGRGYTF.

The CDR3 region is CASSQDSGTGLNTEAFF. The CDR3, as DNA: TGCGCCAGCAGCCAAGATTCCGGGACAGGTTTGAACACTGAAGCTTTCTTT. The genes are TRBV4-1 and TRBJ1-1, with 8 nucleotides matching TRBD1. V gave up 0 bases and J gave up 0 bases; unmatched junction bases: 6. The germline CDR1 and CDR2 sequences are MGHRA and YSYEKL. The CDR3 contains 17 residues.

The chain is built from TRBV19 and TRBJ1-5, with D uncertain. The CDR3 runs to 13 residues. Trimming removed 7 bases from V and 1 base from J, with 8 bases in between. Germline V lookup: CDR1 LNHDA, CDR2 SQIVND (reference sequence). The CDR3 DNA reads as TGTGCCAGTATCCCAGGCAGCAATCAGCCCCAGCATTTT. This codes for CASIPGSNQPQHF.